These 13 T cell receptor beta chains were sequenced from one sample in a study of regulatory T cells in long-lasting Graves disease. The time point: persistent/refractory GD, antithyroid drugs over 5 years with positive TRAb. Researchers made the TCR library from RNA that was extracted from PBMCs. Building of the TCR beta libraries involved iRepertoire HTBI primers and Arm-PCR of CDR3 regions. TCRdb re-called the multiplex PCR reads with MiXCR, one entry per CDR3 protein. The table shows about 310,000 distinct CDR3 sequences, with 22% occurring only once. The specimen comprised peripheral blood mononuclear cells (PBMCs), sampled when the disease was refractory, from a patient treated with antithyroid drugs. These receptor sequences come from a female donor with Graves disease.

The chain links TRBV6-5 to TRBJ1-2; D unclear. CDR1 and CDR2 (germline): MNHEY, SVGAGI. The V end lost 2 bases, the J end lost 3 bases, and 19 bases lay between the germline ends. The CDR3 covers 17 residues. The DNA of the CDR3 is TGTGCCAGCAGTTACCCTCTCGGACCTACAAGGCACTATGGCTACACCTTC. Translating it yields CASSYPLGPTRHYGYTF.

This clonotype was found a few times. The gene calls are TRBV29-1 and TRBJ2-5, with 8 bases aligning to TRBD2. Germline trimming cut 4 bases from V and 5 bases from J; bases unmatched to any gene: 15. This CDR3 contains 16 residues. CDR1 and CDR2 (germline): SQVTM, ANQGSEA. The DNA for the CDR3 is TGCAGCGTTGGAGGGCTAGCGGGCCAGACAGGCGAGACCCAGTACTTC. Translation: CSVGGLAGQTGETQYF.

This clonotype has just a few counts. This chain links TRBV7-9 with TRBJ2-7; possible D gene TRBD1, 5 bases. The ends were cut back, 0 bases at V and 6 bases at J, with 15 bases in the middle. CDR3 size: 15 residues. Germline CDR1 is SEHNR and CDR2 is FQNEAQ (reference sequence). The CDR3, as DNA: TGTGCCAGCAGCTTAGCCCAGGGCACCCTCTCCGAGCAGTACTTC. Protein: CASSLAQGTLSEQYF.

The table lists this clonotype with many counts. The chain has TRBV6-1 and TRBJ1-1; maybe TRBD1 (5 bases). Trimming removed 5 bases from V and 4 bases from J, with 14 bases in between. Germline assignment: CDR1 MNHNS and CDR2 SASEGT. The CDR3 extends over 14 amino acids. Here the CDR3 reads CASSPQEWGTEAFF. CDR3 DNA sequence: TGTGCCAGCAGTCCACAGGAATGGGGCACTGAAGCTTTCTTT.

This clonotype has more than one count but fewer than ten. This chain joins TRBV6-1 and TRBJ2-7; a weak D match, TRBD1 (6 bases). There are 15 residues in the CDR3. V lost 6 bases, J lost 2 bases, and 17 bases lay in between. From germline, CDR1 is MNHNS and CDR2 SASEGT. CDR3: CASSSENRAAYEQYF. The CDR3 coding sequence is TGTGCCAGCAGCTCGGAAAACAGGGCCGCCTACGAGCAGTACTTC.

This clonotype was recorded once. The CDR3 here is CATREGGTDTQYF. CDR3 bases: TGTGCCACCAGGGAGGGGGGCACAGATACGCAGTATTTT. V is TRBV24-1 and J is TRBJ2-3; either TRBD1 or TRBD2 may supply D (6 bases each). V was trimmed by 7 bases and J by 1 base, leaving 8 bases between them. Germline CDR1 KGHDR, CDR2 SFDVKD. CDR3 length: 13 residues.

The chain has TRBV6-1 and TRBJ1-3; a weak D match, TRBD1 (6 bases). CDR1 is MNHNS, CDR2 SASEGT, per germline. The V end was cut by 8 bases, the J end by 3 bases, with 14 bases between. The CDR3 covers 14 residues. The DNA for the CDR3 is TGTGCCAGCCGGACGACAGGATTTGGAAACACCATATATTTT. This encodes CASRTTGFGNTIYF.

The table lists this clonotype with a few counts. This chain joins TRBV7-9 and TRBJ2-5; D not resolved. V shed 4 bases and J shed 10 bases, with 13 bases lying between them. This CDR3 has 12 amino acids. Germline CDR1 and CDR2: SEHNR and FQNEAQ (reference sequence). In nucleotides, the CDR3 is TGTGCCAGCAGCTCCAACGTTTGGGACCAGTACTTC. Residues: CASSSNVWDQYF.

The chain employs TRBV19 and TRBJ2-1; a possible D gene is TRBD1 (6 bases). The germline V gene has CDR1 LNHDA and CDR2 SQIVND (reference sequence). V lost 6 bases and J 6 bases, leaving 18 bases between the germline ends. This CDR3 is built from 15 residues. The CDR3 nucleotides read TGTGCCAGTAGGCTCCACAGGGATGTAGTCAATGAGCAGTTCTTC. Translation: CASRLHRDVVNEQFF.

This sequence joins TRBV28 and TRBJ2-3; D not certain. V gave up 6 bases and J gave up 3 bases, with 4 bases separating them. The CDR3 has 11 amino acids. The germline CDR1 and CDR2 sequences are MDHEN and SYDVKM. The CDR3 loop is CASRRTDTQYF. DNA of the CDR3: TGTGCCAGCAGGAGGACAGATACGCAGTATTTT.

This chain uses TRBV12-3 or TRBV12-4 with TRBJ1-1; D not certain. Trimming stripped 3 bases from V and 5 bases from J, with 10 bases between. CDR3 length equals 13 residues. DNA for the CDR3: TGTGCCAGCAGTTTCCGCCTCACGACTGAAGCTTTCTTT. This codes for CASSFRLTTEAFF.

This clonotype was seen a few times. V usage is TRBV6-2 or TRBV6-3 and J usage is TRBJ1-1, with 9 bases identical to TRBD1. Germline CDR1 is MNHEY and CDR2 is SVGEGT. V lost 0 bases and J lost 7; bases outside the gene matches: 3. This CDR3 contains 14 residues. The CDR3 protein is CASSYSPGQGEAFF. The CDR3 DNA reads as TGTGCCAGCAGTTACTCGCCGGGACAGGGTGAAGCTTTCTTT.

This clonotype has only a few counts. The rearrangement uses TRBV7-9 and TRBJ2-7; D might be TRBD1 (5 bases). The CDR3 sequence is 14 residues long. Germline V gene data show CDR1 as SEHNR and CDR2 as FQNEAQ (reference sequence). V was trimmed by 2 bases and J by 3 bases, leaving 11 bases between them. In DNA, the CDR3 is TGTGCCAGCAGCTTATATGCAGGGCTCTACGAGCAGTACTTC. This translates into CASSLYAGLYEQYF.